The sequence of this T cell receptor beta chain was determined in a study of response to subunit inactivated influenza vaccine. With 4 bases removed from V and 1 base from J, the gap between germline ends came to 7 bases. This CDR3 is 13 amino acids long. Germline CDR1 reads DFQATT; CDR2 reads SNEGSKA (reference sequence). General study findings and limits: Only a handful of new T cells, the authors suggested, are recruited with each seasonal influenza vaccination.

MiXCR, run by TCRdb on the RT-PCR reads, gives a single entry per CDR3 protein. The repertoire holds around 200,000 distinct CDR3 sequences, roughly 14% seen once, with about 25% in the top ten. Of note for this clonotype: Its antigen is not known.

The chain combines TRBV20-1 with TRBJ2-2; D is unresolved. The receptor was isolated from a man aged 50 or older who received an inactivated influenza vaccine. The sequencing used CD8+ T cells sorted from PBMCs, collected roughly 5 days after vaccination. The CDR3 DNA reads TGCAGTGCTAAAAGCCGGAACACCGGGGAGCTGTTTTTT. The encoded protein is CSAKSRNTGELFF.